Shown below are 20 T cell receptor beta chains from a single sample sequenced in a study of beta chain features in type 1 diabetes. Every isolated RNA sample was fully reverse transcribed, so sequencing captured expressed TCRB transcripts. Profiling relied on immunoSEQ multiplex PCR, and the TCRdb table lists in-frame clones only, not all of them. The sample lists roughly 150,000 clones, 10% occurring once. Their antigens are not known. The study, taken as a whole, reports: Patients with Type 1 diabetes showed moderately but significantly shorter TCRB CDR3s in all four CD4+ subsets.

Sequenced sample: central memory CD4+ T cells from blood. The source of these receptors is a man aged 25 to 45 with type 1 diabetes.

This clone was counted a few times. The rearrangement joins TRBV14 to TRBJ2-4; D is unclear. The germline V and J ends were trimmed by 0 bases and 5 bases, with 8 bases remaining between them. The germline gives CDR1 SGHDN, CDR2 FVKESK. The CDR3 has 14 residues. The CDR3 here is CASSQDILQNIQYF. CDR3 nucleotides: TGTGCCAGCAGCCAAGATATACTTCAAAACATTCAGTACTTC.

This clone appeared a few times. This sequence joins TRBV9 and TRBJ2-3; D possibly corresponds to TRBD1 (6 bases). The CDR3 extends over 14 amino acids. Looked up from germline, CDR1 is SGDLS and CDR2 is YYNGEE. V was clipped by 0 bases and J by 5 bases, with 10 bases between them. CDR3 protein: CASSVEGDRDTQYF. The CDR3 DNA is TGTGCCAGCAGCGTAGAGGGGGATAGAGATACGCAGTATTTT. The full variable domain, rest sourced from reference TRBV9 and TRBJ2-3, is DSGVTQTPKHLITATGQRVTLRCSPRSGDLSVYWYQQSLDQGLQFLIQYYNGEERAKGNILERFSAQQFPDLHSELNLSSLELGDSALYFCASSVEGDRDTQYFGPGTRLTVL.

This chain connects TRBV14 to TRBJ2-3; TRBD2 is a possible D gene (6 bases). CDR3 length: 16 residues. V lost 3 bases and J 2 bases, leaving 15 bases between the germline ends. Germline V gene sequence: CDR1 SGHDN, CDR2 FVKESK. As DNA, the CDR3 is TGTGCCAGCAGCCATATAGGGAGGCGGTTCACAGATACGCAGTATTTT. Amino acids: CASSHIGRRFTDTQYF.

This clone has only a few counts. J is TRBJ2-1 and V is TRBV11-2; D not certain. Trimming cost V 5 bases and J 4 bases, with 9 bases left between them. There are 13 residues in the CDR3. Germline-derived CDR1 and CDR2 are SGHAT and FQNNGV. The DNA of the CDR3 is TGTGCCAGCAGCCCCTCCCGTTACAATGAGCAGTTCTTC. It specifies CASSPSRYNEQFF.

This clone was detected a few times. The rearrangement uses TRBV28 and TRBJ2-7; TRBD1 might be the D (6 bases). Per the germline V gene, CDR1 is MDHEN and CDR2 is SYDVKM. The CDR3 runs 12 residues. Trimming took off 6 bases at V and 2 bases at J, with 8 bases between the two ends. CDR3 nucleotide sequence: TGTGCCAGCAGGGACAGTACCTACGAGCAGTACTTC. This gives the protein CASRDSTYEQYF.

V is TRBV4-2 and J is TRBJ1-3; D is undetermined. V was shortened by 5 bases and J by 0 bases, with 11 bases between the two germline ends. The germline gives CDR1 LGHNA, CDR2 YNFKEQ. The CDR3 covers 15 residues. The CDR3 DNA sequence: TGTGCCAGCAGCTATGAGTTCACCTCTGGAAACACCATATATTTT. Translation: CASSYEFTSGNTIYF.

This chain uses TRBV20-1 with TRBJ2-5; D possibly corresponds to TRBD2 (6 bases). Germline loops: CDR1 DFQATT, CDR2 SNEGSKA (reference sequence). The CDR3 runs to 11 residues. V gave up 5 bases and J gave up 10 bases, with 14 bases separating them. The CDR3 sequence is CSAYERVRQYF. CDR3 coding DNA: TGCAGTGCTTACGAGCGGGTACGCCAGTACTTC.

This clone appeared a few times. The chain recombines TRBV9 with TRBJ1-1, with D possibly TRBD1 on 6 matching bases. Germline-derived CDR1 and CDR2 are SGDLS and YYNGEE. The CDR3 contains 14 residues. Between the trimmed V and J ends, which lost 5 bases and 2 bases, there was a span of 13 bases. CDR3 protein: CASRRGGGNTEAFF. The CDR3, as DNA: TGTGCCAGCAGACGAGGGGGGGGCAACACTGAAGCTTTCTTT.

The chain joins TRBV28 to TRBJ2-3, with D unclear. This CDR3 spans 14 amino acids. From germline, CDR1 is MDHEN and CDR2 SYDVKM. Trimming pared 6 bases from V and 4 bases from J, leaving 14 bases between. The CDR3 loop reads CASSPLSEADTQYF. The CDR3 region has the DNA TGTGCCAGCAGCCCGCTTTCCGAGGCAGATACGCAGTATTTT. The entire variable domain, with the rest obtained from reference TRBV28 and TRBJ2-3, is as follows: DVKVTQSSRYLVKRTGEKVFLECVQDMDHENMFWYRQDPGLGLRLIYFSYDVKMKEKGDIPEGYSVSREKKERFSLILESASTNQTSMYLCASSPLSEADTQYFGPGTRLTVL.

This clone was detected a few times. This chain uses TRBV2 with TRBJ1-2; no reliable D call. V dropped 4 bases and J dropped 7 bases, with 13 bases sitting between them. The germline CDR1 and CDR2 sequences are SNHLY and FYNNEI. The CDR3 loop spans 13 amino acids. CDR3 loop: CASSANVQAGYTF. The CDR3 nucleotides are TGTGCCAGCAGTGCGAATGTTCAGGCTGGCTACACCTTC.

This chain's CDR3 is CASSSPGTKETQYF. DNA for the CDR3: TGTGCCAGCAGCTCCCCCGGGACTAAAGAGACCCAGTACTTC. This chain links TRBV5-4 with TRBJ2-5, with 7 bases that match TRBD2. Germline CDR1 and CDR2: SGHNT and YYREEE (reference sequence). The CDR3 sequence is 14 residues long. With V trimmed by 3 bases and J by 3 bases, 5 bases remained unmatched.

The chain links TRBV7-9 to TRBJ2-5; 9 positions agree with TRBD1. J gave up 4 bases and V 3 bases, and 6 bases lay outside the gene matches. The CDR3 is 15 residues long. Germline V lookup: CDR1 SEHNR, CDR2 FQNEAQ (reference sequence). The CDR3 reads CASSLDRGISETQYF. Written as DNA, the CDR3 is TGTGCCAGCAGCTTGGACAGGGGTATTTCAGAGACCCAGTACTTC.

Remarks on this clone: The sample contains more than one DNA sequence encoding this CDR3. The chain combines TRBV28 with TRBJ1-2; the D is unclear. This CDR3 comprises 12 residues. Germline-derived CDR1 and CDR2 are MDHEN and SYDVKM. Between the trimmed V and J ends, which lost 5 bases and 4 bases, there was a span of 8 bases. CDR3 residues: CASSDRGYGYTF. In nucleotides, the CDR3 is TGTGCCAGCAGTGACCGAGGCTATGGCTACACCTTC.

The CDR3 nucleotides are TGTGCCAGCAGAGAGGGCCACCAAGAGACCCAGTACTTC. Protein sequence: CASREGHQETQYF. The chain has TRBV6-5 and TRBJ2-5, with a tentative D call TRBD2 (5 bases). V lost 6 bases and J 0 bases, leaving 8 bases between the germline ends. CDR3 length: 13 residues. Germline CDR1 and CDR2: MNHEY and SVGAGI.

This clone was detected a few times. The rearrangement joins TRBV2 to TRBJ2-3; a weak D match, TRBD2 (5 bases). The V and J ends lost 9 bases and 1 base respectively, with 14 bases between them. The CDR3 sequence is 14 residues long. Germline CDR1 reads SNHLY; CDR2 reads FYNNEI. In nucleotides, the CDR3 is TGTGCCAGTTCCAGTTTGAGGGGCACAGATACGCAGTATTTT. It is translated as CASSSLRGTDTQYF.

This clone was counted only a few times. V usage is TRBV4-2 and J usage is TRBJ2-3; 9 nucleotides agree with TRBD2. The junction had 7 bases not matched to a gene; V was cut back by 6 bases and J by 0 bases. This CDR3 is built from 16 residues. Germline V CDR1 and CDR2: LGHNA, YNFKEQ. The CDR3 here is CASRKELAGSTDTQYF. In DNA form, the CDR3 reads TGTGCCAGCAGGAAAGAGCTAGCGGGGAGCACAGATACGCAGTATTTT.

The chain employs TRBV5-1 and TRBJ1-3; TRBD1 is a possible D gene (5 bases). Trimming removed 0 bases at V and 3 bases at J, with 10 bases between. Germline lookup yields CDR1 SGHRS and CDR2 YFSETQ. This CDR3 has 15 residues. The CDR3 spells CASSLGATDGNTIYF. The CDR3 coding sequence is TGCGCCAGCAGCTTGGGAGCGACAGATGGAAACACCATATATTTT. Full variable domain (remainder filled in from reference TRBV5-1 and TRBJ1-3): KAGVTQTPRYLIKTRGQQVTLSCSPISGHRSVSWYQQTPGQGLQFLFEYFSETQRNKGNFPGRFSGRQFSNSRSEMNVSTLELGDSALYLCASSLGATDGNTIYFGEGSWLTVV.

The rearrangement links TRBV7-2 to TRBJ2-5, with D tentatively TRBD2 (6 bases). The germline V gene encodes CDR1 SGHTA and CDR2 FQGNSA. The CDR3 has 16 residues. Trimming cost V 3 bases and J 1 base, with 15 bases left between them. The CDR3 loop reads CASSFSGFRIQETQYF. In DNA form, the CDR3 reads TGTGCCAGCAGCTTTAGCGGCTTTCGGATCCAAGAGACCCAGTACTTC. The full variable domain, its missing parts supplied by reference TRBV7-2 and TRBJ2-5, is GAGVSQSPSNKVTEKGKDVELRCDPISGHTALYWYRQSLGQGLEFLIYFQGNSAPDKSGLPSDRFSAERTGGSVSTLTIQRTQQEDSAVYLCASSFSGFRIQETQYFGPGTRLLVL.

This clone has a handful of counts. The rearrangement uses TRBV7-2 and TRBJ2-3; TRBD2 is a possible D gene (6 bases). Germline V lookup: CDR1 SGHTA, CDR2 FQGNSA. This CDR3 comprises 14 residues. Trimming cost V 1 base and J 7 bases, with 12 bases left between them. CDR3 residues: CASSLVEGGYTQYF. In DNA form, the CDR3 reads TGTGCCAGCAGCTTAGTGGAGGGAGGTTATACGCAGTATTTT.

This chain links TRBV28 with TRBJ2-7; D gene uncertain. The CDR3 loop spans 15 amino acids. Germline lookup yields CDR1 MDHEN and CDR2 SYDVKM. The V gene lost 1 base and the J gene lost 4 bases, with 14 bases spanning the gap. CDR3 in amino acids: CASSLSVSGHYEQYF. The CDR3 DNA reads TGTGCCAGCAGTTTATCCGTCTCAGGCCATTACGAGCAGTACTTC. Combining the CDR3 with reference TRBV28 and TRBJ2-7 gives the whole variable domain DVKVTQSSRYLVKRTGEKVFLECVQDMDHENMFWYRQDPGLGLRLIYFSYDVKMKEKGDIPEGYSVSREKKERFSLILESASTNQTSMYLCASSLSVSGHYEQYFGPGTRLTVT.